This TCR beta chain is from a study of monozygotic twins with cystic fibrosis. The V gene lost 6 bases and the J gene lost 3 bases, with 6 bases spanning the gap. Germline V lookup: CDR1 SEHNR, CDR2 FQNEAQ (reference sequence). This CDR3 has 11 amino acids. TCRdb's copy holds only in-frame clones and misses some; the assay was immunoSEQ multiplex PCR. Among about 14,000 clones, approximately 98% were seen once, and the ten largest hold roughly 0.41%. V and J are TRBV7-9 and TRBJ2-7, with a weak D call TRBD1 (5 bases). Sequencing was done on a sample of blood. This receptor was taken from a girl aged 2 to 10 with cystic fibrosis. As DNA, the CDR3 is TGTGCCAGCAGTGACAGCTACGAGCAGTACTTC. Amino acids: CASSDSYEQYF.